Shown below are 30 T cell receptor beta chains from a single sample sequenced in a study of graft-versus-host responses after intestinal transplantation. Their specific antigens are unknown. Profiled with immunoSEQ multiplex PCR; TCRdb holds only in-frame clones, not every one. The sample includes 25,000 or so clones, 82% seen only once; the top ten take about 0.74%. The source material was unstimulated CD4+ T cells sorted from spleen or lymph node cells, sampled before intestinal transplant. These receptors originate from a human donor who received an intestinal transplant.

The chain is built from TRBV30 and TRBJ1-4, with a possible D match to TRBD1 (5 bases). The CDR3 sequence is 16 residues long. Trimming shortened V by 0 bases and J by 5 bases, and 16 bases separated the two germline ends. Germline-derived CDR1 and CDR2 are GTSNPN and SVGIG (reference sequence). As DNA, the CDR3 is TGTGCCTGGAGTGTACAAGGATGGTGGGGCAATGAAAAACTGTTTTTT. It codes for CAWSVQGWWGNEKLFF.

V gene TRBV19 combines with J gene TRBJ1-5; the D gene is possibly TRBD1 (5 bases). The length of the CDR3 is 18 residues. The germline CDR1 and CDR2 sequences are LNHDA and SQIVND (reference sequence). Trimming took 5 bases from V and 6 from J, leaving 26 bases between them. DNA of the CDR3: TGTGCCAGTAGTCTTATCAGGGATGAAAGTGTGGTCGGTCAGCCCCAGCATTTT. It translates to CASSLIRDESVVGQPQHF. The complete variable domain, with remaining parts taken from reference TRBV19 and TRBJ1-5, reads DGGITQSPKYLFRKEGQNVTLSCEQNLNHDAMYWYRQDPGQGLRLIYYSQIVNDFQKGDIAEGYSVSREKKESFPLTVTSAQKNPTAFYLCASSLIRDESVVGQPQHFGDGTRLSIL.

This sequence joins TRBV5-1 and TRBJ2-3; 16 nucleotides line up with TRBD2. Germline V gives CDR1 SGHRS, CDR2 YFSETQ. This CDR3 comprises 18 residues. Germline trimming cut 0 bases from V and 2 bases from J; bases unmatched to any gene: 3. CDR3 bases: TGCGCCAGCAGCTTGGCGGGACTAGCGGGAGGGATCACAGATACGCAGTATTTT. It encodes CASSLAGLAGGITDTQYF.

The chain links TRBV7-3 to TRBJ2-3; a weak D match, TRBD2 (6 bases). CDR1 is SGHTA, CDR2 FQGTGA, per germline. Between the trimmed V and J ends, which lost 1 base and 3 bases, there was a span of 14 bases. The CDR3 spans 16 residues. CDR3: CASSLKGGVITDTQYF. DNA of the CDR3: TGTGCCAGCAGCTTAAAGGGCGGGGTGATTACAGATACGCAGTATTTT.

For this clone: Relative to the germline gene, one junction end is altered; a read error may explain this. The chain links TRBV13 to TRBJ2-3; 13 nucleotides match TRBD2. Germline V gene lookup returns CDR1 PRHDT and CDR2 FYEKMQ (reference sequence). This CDR3 spans 15 amino acids. DNA for the CDR3: TGTGACAGCAGCAGAACTAGCGGGGGGGTAGAGACGCAGTATTTT. Protein: CDSSRTSGGVETQYF.

The chain uses TRBV5-1 and TRBJ2-3, with 15 bases fitting TRBD2. J lost 6 bases, V lost 2 bases, and 4 bases had no gene match. In germline, CDR1 is SGHRS, CDR2 YFSETQ. The CDR3 consists of 16 residues. The CDR3 DNA is TGCGCCAGCAGCTTTTGGACTAGCGGGGGGGCGGATACGCAGTATTTT. It translates to CASSFWTSGGADTQYF. The full variable domain, with the rest looked up from reference TRBV5-1 and TRBJ2-3, is KAGVTQTPRYLIKTRGQQVTLSCSPISGHRSVSWYQQTPGQGLQFLFEYFSETQRNKGNFPGRFSGRQFSNSRSEMNVSTLELGDSALYLCASSFWTSGGADTQYFGPGTRLTVL.

The V call is TRBV10-2, the J call TRBJ2-2; D not certain. Germline CDR1 WSHSY, CDR2 SAAADI. Deletions cut 3 bases from V and 1 base from J, with 12 bases between. This CDR3 has 16 amino acids. The CDR3 region is CASSEVRGQNTGELFF. Here the CDR3 DNA reads TGCGCCAGCAGTGAAGTTCGCGGCCAGAACACCGGGGAGCTGTTTTTT.

Here the CDR3 DNA reads TGCGCCAGCACCGACAGGGTTCCGGGCTATGGCTACACCTTC. Protein: CASTDRVPGYGYTF. The rearrangement uses TRBV5-1 and TRBJ1-2, with 7 bases matching TRBD1. The CDR3 is 14 amino acids. V lost 6 bases, J lost 4 bases, and 9 bases stayed unmatched. From germline, CDR1 is SGHRS and CDR2 YFSETQ.

This clone turned up a few times. The chain employs TRBV4-1 and TRBJ2-7, with D possibly called TRBD1 or TRBD2 (6 bases each). V lost 2 bases and J lost 0, with 14 bases in between. Germline V gene data show CDR1 as MGHRA and CDR2 as YSYEKL. The CDR3 contains 16 residues. The CDR3 DNA is TGCGCCAGCAGCCAACCGAGGGGGGCAAGCTCCTACGAGCAGTACTTC. It codes for CASSQPRGASSYEQYF.

V usage is TRBV19 and J usage is TRBJ2-2; D remains ambiguous. Germline CDR1 and CDR2: LNHDA and SQIVND (reference sequence). The germline V and J ends were trimmed by 3 bases and 4 bases, with 6 bases remaining between them. CDR3 size: 13 residues. For the CDR3, the DNA is TGTGCCAGTAGTATTAGGCGCACCGGGGAGCTGTTTTTT. The encoded protein is CASSIRRTGELFF.

This CDR3 reads CASRRRQNTGELFF. CDR3 coding DNA: TGTGCCAGCAGAAGGAGACAGAACACCGGGGAGCTGTTTTTT. The rearrangement uses TRBV7-9 and TRBJ2-2; D not certain. Trimming pared 6 bases from V and 1 base from J, leaving 9 bases between. CDR1 is SEHNR, CDR2 FQNEAQ, per germline (reference sequence). This CDR3 contains 14 residues.

The rearrangement joins TRBV28 to TRBJ2-3; 9 positions match TRBD2. Looked up from germline, CDR1 is MDHEN and CDR2 is SYDVKM. Trimming at V came to 3 bases and at J to 2 bases, leaving 6 bases not matched to a gene. The CDR3 covers 16 residues. This chain's CDR3 is CASSFTGTSYTDTQYF. Here the CDR3 DNA reads TGTGCCAGCAGTTTTACTGGGACTAGCTACACAGATACGCAGTATTTT.

The V call is TRBV5-1, the J call TRBJ1-4; D is undetermined. CDR3 length: 16 amino acids. V lost 5 bases, J lost 4 bases, and 18 bases lay in between. CDR1 and CDR2 from the germline V gene are SGHRS and YFSETQ. The CDR3: CASSLGRGPFNEKLFF. The CDR3 DNA reads as TGCGCCAGCAGTCTAGGACGTGGACCATTTAATGAAAAACTGTTTTTT. The full variable domain, in which reference TRBV5-1 and TRBJ1-4 provide the parts outside the CDR3, is KAGVTQTPRYLIKTRGQQVTLSCSPISGHRSVSWYQQTPGQGLQFLFEYFSETQRNKGNFPGRFSGRQFSNSRSEMNVSTLELGDSALYLCASSLGRGPFNEKLFFGSGTQLSVL.

The V and J genes are TRBV10-2 and TRBJ2-5; D is uncertain. Trimming removed 6 bases from V and 5 bases from J, with 13 bases in between. From germline, CDR1 is WSHSY and CDR2 SAAADI. CDR3 size: 13 residues. The CDR3: CASRDPDGETQYF. The CDR3 DNA is TGCGCCAGCAGGGATCCCGACGGGGAGACCCAGTACTTC.

The CDR3: CASSLEEAEAYEQYF. CDR3 DNA sequence: TGTGCCAGCAGCTTAGAGGAGGCAGAGGCCTACGAGCAGTACTTC. V gene TRBV7-9 combines with J gene TRBJ2-7, with D perhaps matching TRBD2 (5 bases). Trimming removed 1 base at V and 2 bases at J, with 12 bases between. CDR1 is SEHNR and CDR2 is FQNEAQ in the germline V gene (reference sequence). This CDR3 has 15 residues.

The chain has TRBV11-3 and TRBJ2-1; TRBD2 might be the D (6 bases). V was cut by 3 bases and J by 6 bases, with 6 bases left in between. Germline V gene sequence: CDR1 SGHNT, CDR2 YENEEA. CDR3 size: 12 residues. CDR3: CASSFSGNEQFF. CDR3 sequence (DNA): TGTGCCAGCAGCTTTAGCGGCAATGAGCAGTTCTTC.

This chain connects TRBV28 to TRBJ1-1; D possibly corresponds to TRBD1 (6 bases). The CDR3 extends over 16 amino acids. The V end lost 2 bases, the J end lost 1 base, and 14 bases lay between the germline ends. In germline, CDR1 is MDHEN, CDR2 SYDVKM. CDR3 DNA sequence: TGTGCCAGCAGTTTAGAGAGGGGGAGAACGAACACTGAAGCTTTCTTT. Translation: CASSLERGRTNTEAFF.

The gene calls are TRBV7-2 and TRBJ2-7, with D perhaps given as TRBD1 or TRBD2 (6 bases each). This CDR3 region has 15 residues. Germline CDR1 SGHTA, CDR2 FQGNSA. V dropped 0 bases and J dropped 3 bases, with 12 bases sitting between them. CDR3 nucleotide sequence: TGTGCCAGCAGCTTAGCCGGGGGCCAGATCTACGAGCAGTACTTC. It is translated as CASSLAGGQIYEQYF.

V gene TRBV4-2 combines with J gene TRBJ2-1; 10 positions agree with TRBD2. CDR1 is LGHNA and CDR2 is YNFKEQ in the germline V gene. V trimming: 4 bases; J trimming: 1 base; junction bases outside the gene matches: 4. The CDR3 has 16 residues. CDR3 nucleotide sequence: TGTGCCAGCAGCCCTGAAGCGGGAGGGTCCTACAATGAGCAGTTCTTC. The encoded protein is CASSPEAGGSYNEQFF.

The chain joins TRBV28 to TRBJ2-3; 12 nucleotides line up with TRBD2. The V gene's germline CDR1 is MDHEN and CDR2 SYDVKM. This CDR3 has 16 residues. Trimming cost V 2 bases and J 2 bases; bases outside gene matches: 2. As DNA, the CDR3 is TGTGCCAGCAGTTTAGGACTAGCGGGAATCACAGATACGCAGTATTTT. Translating it yields CASSLGLAGITDTQYF.

The chain carries TRBV11-1 and TRBJ1-5; D ambiguous. Looked up from germline, CDR1 is SGHAT and CDR2 is FQDESV (reference sequence). Trimming shortened V by 5 bases and J by 2 bases, and 7 bases separated the two germline ends. The length of the CDR3 is 13 residues. The CDR3 nucleotides are TGTGCCAGCAGCGCAGAGGGCAATCAGCCCCAGCATTTT. Translating gives CASSAEGNQPQHF.

The J gene is TRBJ2-1, the V gene TRBV11-3; D unresolved. Between the trimmed V and J ends, which lost 5 bases and 0 bases, there was a span of 11 bases. Germline V gene sequence: CDR1 SGHNT, CDR2 YENEEA. There are 15 residues in the CDR3. CDR3 coding DNA: TGTGCCAGCAGCCCCCTCGCGAGCTCCTACAATGAGCAGTTCTTC. Its protein product is CASSPLASSYNEQFF.

Note on this clone: At one end the junction does not follow the germline gene, possibly because of a read error. V usage is TRBV5-4 and J usage is TRBJ2-7; 12 nucleotides agree with TRBD1. The V gene's germline CDR1 is SGHNT and CDR2 YYREEE (reference sequence). The CDR3 has 17 residues. CDR3 sequence reads: CARSLGAPGQGALEQYF. The CDR3 nucleotides are TGTGCCCGCAGCTTGGGGGCTCCGGGACAGGGGGCGTTGGAGCAGTACTTC. The whole variable domain, filled in from reference TRBV5-4 and TRBJ2-7, reads ETGVTQSPTHLIKTRGQQVTLRCSSQSGHNTVSWYQQALGQGPQFIFQYYREEENGRGNFPPRFSGLQFPNYSSELNVNALELDDSALYLCARSLGAPGQGALEQYFGPGTRLTVT.

This chain links TRBV5-1 with TRBJ1-2; tentative D call: TRBD1 (6 bases). The CDR3 spans 14 residues. Germline CDR1 and CDR2: SGHRS and YFSETQ. Trimming took 1 base from V and 3 from J, leaving 10 bases between them. This CDR3 is CASSLTGNYYGYTF. The CDR3 bases are TGCGCCAGCAGCTTGACAGGGAACTACTATGGCTACACCTTC.

This clone occurred a few times. The same CDR3 arises from other DNA sequences in this sample as well. V is TRBV5-6 and J is TRBJ2-5; D could derive from TRBD1 or TRBD2 (5 bases each). Germline V CDR1 and CDR2: SGHDT, YYEEEE. V lost 2 bases and J lost 5, with 13 bases in between. The CDR3 is made up of 14 amino acids. The CDR3 DNA is TGTGCCAGCAGCTTTGGGGGTCATGGGGAGACCCAGTACTTC. Translated: CASSFGGHGETQYF.

The chain links TRBV28 to TRBJ2-7, with 11 bases identical to TRBD2. CDR1 and CDR2 from the germline V gene are MDHEN and SYDVKM. The CDR3 runs 15 residues. Losses at the gene ends were 8 bases for V and 2 bases for J; bases not matched to a gene: 8. The CDR3 loop is CASSIPLAGAYEQYF. The CDR3 DNA sequence: TGTGCCAGCTCTATCCCACTAGCGGGGGCCTACGAGCAGTACTTC.

The CDR3 here is CASSWDSSSYEQYF. In DNA form, the CDR3 reads TGTGCCAGCAGCTGGGACTCGAGCTCCTACGAGCAGTACTTC. The V call is TRBV5-4, the J call TRBJ2-7; TRBD2 might be the D (6 bases). The CDR3 spans 14 residues. The V gene's germline CDR1 is SGHNT and CDR2 YYREEE (reference sequence). With 3 bases removed from V and 0 bases from J, the gap between germline ends came to 10 bases.

This clone was seen only a few times. The chain combines TRBV6-4 with TRBJ1-5; D gene ambiguous. V lost 0 bases and J lost 4, with 10 bases in between. The CDR3 contains 15 residues. Germline values: CDR1 MRHNA, CDR2 SNTAGT. CDR3 nucleotides: TGTGCCAGCAGTGACTCGTGGCAGCTAAATCAGCCCCAGCATTTT. Its protein is CASSDSWQLNQPQHF.

The DNA for the CDR3 is TGTGCCAGCAGTTACTCGAGGACAGGGGGGGACTATGGCTACACCTTC. The encoded protein is CASSYSRTGGDYGYTF. This chain joins TRBV6-6 and TRBJ1-2, with TRBD1 matching 10 bases. The CDR3 length is 16 residues. In germline, CDR1 is MNHNY, CDR2 SVGAGI (reference sequence). Trimming cost V 0 bases and J 3 bases; bases outside gene matches: 4.

V usage is TRBV28 and J usage is TRBJ2-5, with TRBD1 matching over 7 bases. CDR3 length: 15 residues. Germline lookup yields CDR1 MDHEN and CDR2 SYDVKM. Germline trimming cut 2 bases from V and 5 bases from J; bases unmatched to any gene: 8. In DNA form, the CDR3 reads TGTGCCAGCAGTTTAGCGGCAGGGGGTCGGGAGACCCAGTACTTC. It translates to CASSLAAGGRETQYF.